Presented here are 23 T cell receptor beta chains from one specimen sequenced in a study of shared clonotypes between healthy human individuals. TCRdb's table, derived via immunoSEQ multiplex PCR, lists solely in-frame clones and lacks some. The sample lists about 1 million clones; about 75% were seen once. The source material was memory CD4+ T cells sorted from blood. Subset of the sample: CD45RA-negative fraction. The receptors shown here come from a man aged 18 to 35 in good health.

The chain links TRBV7-2 to TRBJ2-1; TRBD1 might be the D (5 bases). V shed 3 bases and J shed 0 bases, with 12 bases lying between them. Germline CDR1 and CDR2: SGHTA and FQGNSA. There are 16 residues in the CDR3. This chain's CDR3 is CASSFNGQGSYNEQFF. CDR3 nucleotide sequence: TGTGCCAGCAGCTTCAACGGGCAGGGCTCCTACAATGAGCAGTTCTTC.

Worth noting for this clone: Other DNA sequences in the same sample also yield this CDR3. The rearrangement joins TRBV30 to TRBJ1-4, with unresolved D. Germline V gene sequence: CDR1 GTSNPN, CDR2 SVGIG (reference sequence). V lost 0 bases and J lost 7, with 3 bases in between. CDR3 size: 11 residues. CDR3 DNA sequence: TGTGCCTGGAGTGTAACTGAAAAACTGTTTTTT. The encoded protein is CAWSVTEKLFF.

The gene calls are TRBV5-6 and TRBJ2-1, with 7 bases matching TRBD1. V gave up 3 bases and J gave up 6 bases; unmatched junction bases: 3. The CDR3 contains 13 residues. From germline, CDR1 is SGHDT and CDR2 YYEEEE. CDR3 protein: CASSWRQGNEQFF. The CDR3 bases are TGTGCCAGCAGCTGGAGACAGGGCAATGAGCAGTTCTTC.

The chain uses TRBV4-3 and TRBJ2-3; TRBD1 agrees at 8 bases. The CDR3 spans 18 residues. Germline lookup yields CDR1 LGHNA and CDR2 YSLEER. The junction had 10 bases not matched to a gene; V was cut back by 2 bases and J by 0 bases. Here the CDR3 DNA reads TGCGCCAGCAGCCAATTATGGGGACAGGCCTCTAGCACAGATACGCAGTATTTT. It encodes CASSQLWGQASSTDTQYF.

Comments on this clone: Other DNA sequences in the same sample also yield this CDR3. This chain joins TRBV5-8 and TRBJ2-7; no reliable D call. The length of the CDR3 is 11 residues. Trimming removed 4 bases from V and 7 bases from J, with 9 bases in between. The germline V gene encodes CDR1 SGHTS and CDR2 YDEGEE. CDR3 in amino acids: CASSRKGEQYF. The CDR3 nucleotides read TGTGCCAGCAGCCGCAAGGGAGAGCAGTACTTC. Filled out from reference TRBV5-8 and TRBJ2-7, the complete variable domain reads EAGVTQSPTHLIKTRGQQATLRCSPISGHTSVYWYQQALGLGLQFLLWYDEGEERNRGNFPPRFSGRQFPNYSSELNVNALELEDSALYLCASSRKGEQYFGPGTRLTVT.

Remarks on this clone: At one end, the junction sequence differs from germline, possibly due to a read error. This sequence joins TRBV6-6 and TRBJ1-1; the D is unclear. Germline assignment: CDR1 MNHNY and CDR2 SVGAGI (reference sequence). The length of the CDR3 is 13 residues. The CDR3 reads CAISDREDTEAFF. The CDR3 DNA follows: TGTGCCATCAGTGATCGGGAGGACACTGAAGCTTTCTTT.

Worth noting for this clone: The sample holds other DNA sequences that translate to the same CDR3. V gene TRBV5-6 combines with J gene TRBJ2-2; D is undetermined. The germline CDR1 and CDR2 sequences are SGHDT and YYEEEE. Between the trimmed V and J ends, which lost 2 bases and 2 bases, there was a span of 7 bases. The CDR3 sequence is 14 residues long. The CDR3 DNA reads TGTGCCAGCAGCTTAGTACCAAACACCGGGGAGCTGTTTTTT. It specifies CASSLVPNTGELFF.

This clone has more than one count but fewer than ten. V gene TRBV28 combines with J gene TRBJ1-3; D not resolved. CDR3 length equals 14 residues. V dropped 7 bases and J dropped 0 bases, with 10 bases sitting between them. Germline-derived CDR1 and CDR2 are MDHEN and SYDVKM. The CDR3 nucleotides read TGTGCCAGCAACCGACTGAGCTCTGGAAACACCATATATTTT. This translates into CASNRLSSGNTIYF. Combining the CDR3 with reference TRBV28 and TRBJ1-3 gives the whole variable domain DVKVTQSSRYLVKRTGEKVFLECVQDMDHENMFWYRQDPGLGLRLIYFSYDVKMKEKGDIPEGYSVSREKKERFSLILESASTNQTSMYLCASNRLSSGNTIYFGEGSWLTVV.

This clone was found a few times. The rearrangement links TRBV30 to TRBJ1-1; D gene unclear. The germline V gene has CDR1 GTSNPN and CDR2 SVGIG (reference sequence). The CDR3 has 12 amino acids. Deletions cut 2 bases from V and 6 bases from J, with 10 bases between. DNA of the CDR3: TGTGCCTGGAGTTTGACTCGGGCTGAAGCTTTCTTT. Residues: CAWSLTRAEAFF.

This clone was seen more than once but under ten times. The sample contains more than one DNA sequence encoding this CDR3. This chain connects TRBV6-6 to TRBJ2-7; no clear D gene. Germline V CDR1 and CDR2: MNHNY, SVGAGI (reference sequence). CDR3 length equals 11 residues. V was pared by 5 bases and J by 4 bases, with 6 bases between. The CDR3, as DNA: TGTGCCAGCAGTCTCGGATACGAGCAGTACTTC. This gives the protein CASSLGYEQYF.

A note on this clone: One end of the junction is discordant with germline, which a read error may explain. The J gene is TRBJ1-5, the V gene TRBV2; 7 bases agree with TRBD1. This CDR3 spans 14 amino acids. Per germline, CDR1 SNHLY and CDR2 FYNNEI. This CDR3 is CASREGGGYQPQHF. In DNA form, the CDR3 reads TGTGCCAGCAGGGAAGGGGGCGGGTATCAGCCCCAGCATTTT.

V usage is TRBV29-1 and J usage is TRBJ2-1, with 12 bases aligning to TRBD2. This CDR3 spans 15 amino acids. V trimming: 7 bases; J trimming: 8 bases; junction bases outside the gene matches: 12. Germline loops: CDR1 SQVTM, CDR2 ANQGSEA. The CDR3 region has the DNA TGCAGCGCTCGAAGACTAGCGGGAGAGCCCGATGAGCAGTTCTTC. This codes for CSARRLAGEPDEQFF.

The rearrangement joins TRBV12-1 to TRBJ2-3; TRBD1, the table's D call, lacks a check against the DNA. TRBV12-1 has pseudogene status. CDR3 size: 16 residues. CDR3 protein: CASSTFRGRDTDTQYF. Written as DNA, the CDR3 is TGTGCCAGCAGCACTTTCAGGGGGCGCGACACAGATACGCAGTATTTT.

This sequence joins TRBV5-1 and TRBJ2-1; D uncertain. The germline V gene has CDR1 SGHRS and CDR2 YFSETQ. The V end lost 1 base, the J end lost 5 bases, and 7 bases lay between the germline ends. The CDR3 extends over 13 amino acids. In DNA, the CDR3 is TGCGCCAGCAGCTTGACTCCCAACAATGAGCAGTTCTTC. The encoded protein is CASSLTPNNEQFF.

This chain uses TRBV10-3 with TRBJ1-1; D gene uncertain. Germline-derived CDR1 and CDR2 are ENHRY and SYGVKD. The V end was cut by 11 bases, the J end by 7 bases, with 17 bases between. The CDR3 runs to 12 residues. The CDR3 nucleotides are TGTGCCGCCTCCTCTGGGCACTATGAAGCTTTCTTT. Translation: CAASSGHYEAFF.

This clone has only a few counts. This sequence joins TRBV6-6 and TRBJ1-2; D remains ambiguous. Trimming pared 0 bases from V and 4 bases from J, leaving 12 bases between. Germline lookup yields CDR1 MNHNY and CDR2 SVGAGI (reference sequence). This CDR3 has 15 residues. The CDR3 region is CASSYSPVSSYGYTF. The CDR3, as DNA: TGTGCCAGCAGTTACTCGCCGGTATCGAGCTATGGCTACACCTTC.

This clone showed up many times. The V call is TRBV7-2, the J call TRBJ2-5; 7 bases fit TRBD2. This CDR3 has 14 amino acids. Germline V gene data show CDR1 as SGHTA and CDR2 as FQGNSA. The trim removed 5 bases at V and 7 bases at J, leaving 10 bases unmatched. CDR3 amino acids: CASSNSGWRRTQYF. DNA for the CDR3: TGTGCCAGCAGCAATAGCGGGTGGAGGCGGACCCAGTACTTC.

This clone was seen repeatedly, ten times or more. This chain uses TRBV2 with TRBJ1-1; D may be TRBD1 (6 bases). V lost 5 bases to trimming and J lost 5 bases, with 9 bases between them. CDR1 and CDR2 from the germline V gene are SNHLY and FYNNEI. The length of the CDR3 is 12 residues. The CDR3 loop is CASSFRGTEAFF. The CDR3 DNA reads TGTGCCAGCAGTTTCAGGGGAACTGAAGCTTTCTTT.

This clone was detected only a few times. This rearrangement joins TRBV18 to TRBJ2-3, with no clear D. The V end was cut by 6 bases, the J end by 6 bases, with 16 bases between. The CDR3 consists of 14 residues. The germline V gene has CDR1 KGHSH and CDR2 LQKENI. CDR3 in DNA: TGTGCCAGCTCCGCCTCTCGACCTGGGGATACGCAGTATTTT. Translating gives CASSASRPGDTQYF.

With respect to this clone: Other nucleotide sequences from this sample produce the same CDR3. The V gene is TRBV10-1, the J gene TRBJ1-1, with D unclear. Germline CDR1 reads WNHNN; CDR2 reads SYGVQD (reference sequence). V shed 0 bases and J shed 1 base, with 6 bases lying between them. The CDR3 extends over 14 amino acids. The CDR3: CASSESNRNTEAFF. In DNA, the CDR3 is TGCGCCAGCAGTGAGTCTAATAGGAACACTGAAGCTTTCTTT.

The V call is TRBV9, the J call TRBJ1-2, with TRBD1 identical over 9 bases. J lost 3 bases, V lost 1 base, and 10 bases had no gene match. The CDR3 has 17 residues. Per germline, CDR1 SGDLS and CDR2 YYNGEE. DNA for the CDR3: TGTGCCAGCAGCGTACAGGGTTCGGGGACAGGGTACTATGGCTACACCTTC. This translates into CASSVQGSGTGYYGYTF.

The CDR3, as DNA: TGTGCCAGTAGTACGACAGGGATGGACGAGCAGTACTTC. Amino acid sequence: CASSTTGMDEQYF. The chain joins TRBV19 to TRBJ2-7, with TRBD1 matching over 7 bases. V gave up 4 bases and J gave up 5 bases; unmatched junction bases: 5. CDR3 size: 13 residues. The V gene's germline CDR1 is LNHDA and CDR2 SQIVND (reference sequence).

This clone was detected only a few times. J is TRBJ2-2 and V is TRBV18, with 12 bases lining up with TRBD2. Unmatched junction bases numbered 10, after V lost 4 bases and J lost 7 bases. The CDR3 loop spans 17 amino acids. Germline assignment: CDR1 KGHSH and CDR2 LQKENI. The CDR3 reads CASSRPTSGSSGGELFF. As DNA, the CDR3 is TGTGCCAGCTCACGACCGACTAGCGGGAGTTCGGGCGGGGAGCTGTTTTTT.